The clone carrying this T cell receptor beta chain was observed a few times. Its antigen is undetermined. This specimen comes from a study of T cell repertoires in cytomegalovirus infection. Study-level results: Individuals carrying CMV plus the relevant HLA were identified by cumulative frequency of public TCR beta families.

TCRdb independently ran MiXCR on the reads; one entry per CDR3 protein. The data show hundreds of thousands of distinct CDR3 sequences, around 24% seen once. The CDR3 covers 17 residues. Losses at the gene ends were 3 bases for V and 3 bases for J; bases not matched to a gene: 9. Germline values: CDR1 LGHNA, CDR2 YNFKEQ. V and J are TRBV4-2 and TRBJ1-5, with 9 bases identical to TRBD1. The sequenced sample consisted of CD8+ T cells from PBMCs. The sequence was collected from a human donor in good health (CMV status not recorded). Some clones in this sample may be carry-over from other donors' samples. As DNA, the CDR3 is TGTGCCAGCAGCCAGGCCGCACAGGGGGCTTCCAATCAGCCCCAGCATTTT. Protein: CASSQAAQGASNQPQHF.